This entry is about one T cell receptor beta chain. V was clipped by 2 bases and J by 0 bases; unmatched bases: 3. There are 17 residues in the CDR3. The V gene's germline CDR1 is SEHNR and CDR2 FQNEAQ (reference sequence). This specimen comes from a study of blood T cell repertoires in COVID-19. Libraries were prepared by immunoSEQ multiplex PCR; TCRdb keeps only in-frame clonotypes and omits some of them. The repertoire includes about 99,000 clones, 65% to 85% of them detected once, and around 2% sits in the top ten. What was sequenced was peripheral blood. The source is a man aged 65-85 years with active or convalescent COVID-19. The chain is built from TRBV7-9 and TRBJ2-3; TRBD2 matches 12 bases. This CDR3 is CASSLLAGGPSTDTQYF. The CDR3 DNA follows: TGTGCCAGCAGCTTACTAGCGGGGGGGCCAAGCACAGATACGCAGTATTTT. The variable domain in full, completed from reference TRBV7-9 and TRBJ2-3, reads DTGVSQNPRHKITKRGQNVTFRCDPISEHNRLYWYRQTLGQGPEFLTYFQNEAQLEKSRLLSDRFSAERPKGSFSTLEIQRTEQGDSAMYLCASSLLAGGPSTDTQYFGPGTRLTVL.